One and the same sample provided the 30 T cell receptor beta chains below, sequenced in a study of control samples from healthy donors and cancer patients. Profiling relied on immunoSEQ multiplex PCR, and the TCRdb table lists in-frame clones only, not all of them. The sample includes 90,000 to 100,000 clones, 88% seen only once; the top ten take approximately 15%. The specimen was blood. All receptors come from a woman aged 70-85 years in good health.

This sequence joins TRBV11-2 and TRBJ1-3; 8 bases fit TRBD1. V shed 5 bases, J shed 0 bases, and the junction held 6 bases outside the gene matches. The CDR3 loop spans 16 amino acids. CDR1 is SGHAT, CDR2 FQNNGV, per germline. The CDR3 protein is CASSPSGTGSGNTIYF. CDR3 nucleotide sequence: TGTGCCAGCAGCCCCTCCGGGACAGGCTCTGGAAACACCATATATTTT.

The J gene is TRBJ2-5, the V gene TRBV2, with D possibly matching TRBD1 (6 bases). The germline V gene encodes CDR1 SNHLY and CDR2 FYNNEI. CDR3 length equals 13 residues. Trimming removed 7 bases at V and 4 bases at J, with 13 bases between. Written as DNA, the CDR3 is TGTGCCAGCACTGTAGGCAGGGGAGAGACCCAGTACTTC. Amino acids: CASTVGRGETQYF.

The chain couples TRBV6-5 to TRBJ2-7, with a possible D match to TRBD1 (6 bases). Germline V gene sequence: CDR1 MNHEY, CDR2 SVGAGI. The CDR3 spans 15 residues. V was cut by 0 bases and J by 3 bases, with 12 bases left in between. Here the CDR3 reads CASSYSPLDSYEQYF. CDR3 in DNA: TGTGCCAGCAGTTACTCCCCCTTGGACAGCTACGAGCAGTACTTC.

The rearrangement uses TRBV6-1 and TRBJ1-5, with no clear D. The germline V gene encodes CDR1 MNHNS and CDR2 SASEGT. This CDR3 contains 16 residues. V lost 0 bases and J 2 bases, leaving 11 bases between the germline ends. CDR3 amino acids: CASSEAARWGNQPQHF. The CDR3 nucleotides are TGTGCCAGCAGTGAAGCGGCCAGGTGGGGCAATCAGCCCCAGCATTTT.

J is TRBJ2-7 and V is TRBV6-5; 7 nucleotides agree with TRBD1. Germline V lookup: CDR1 MNHEY, CDR2 SVGAGI. The CDR3 sequence is 14 residues long. The V and J ends lost 6 bases and 2 bases, in that order; junction bases with no gene match: 7. CDR3 protein: CASSSTGQAYEQYF. In nucleotides, the CDR3 is TGTGCCAGCAGCTCGACAGGGCAAGCCTACGAGCAGTACTTC.

J is TRBJ2-1 and V is TRBV27, with 7 bases identical to TRBD1. V shed 2 bases, J shed 6 bases, and the junction held 7 bases outside the gene matches. Germline CDR1 MNHEY, CDR2 SMNVEV (reference sequence). The CDR3 totals 15 residues. The CDR3 DNA follows: TGTGCCAGCAGTTTAACGACAGGGCTCAGCAATGAGCAGTTCTTC. Protein sequence: CASSLTTGLSNEQFF.

This sequence joins TRBV30 and TRBJ2-7; TRBD1 matches at 7 bases. CDR3 length: 13 amino acids. Looked up from germline, CDR1 is GTSNPN and CDR2 is SVGIG (reference sequence). J gave up 5 bases and V 3 bases, and 7 bases lay outside the gene matches. The CDR3 protein is CAWSWGQPDEQYF. DNA of the CDR3: TGTGCCTGGAGCTGGGGACAGCCAGACGAGCAGTACTTC.

J is TRBJ1-2 and V is TRBV3-1 (or the pseudogene TRBV3-2); D may be TRBD1 (6 bases). Germline V gene sequence: CDR1 LGHDT, CDR2 YNNKEL (reference sequence). Trimming shortened V by 0 bases and J by 6 bases, and 17 bases separated the two germline ends. The CDR3 covers 16 residues. In nucleotides, the CDR3 is TGTGCCAGCAGCCAAGATTTGGTGTCGGGGGGCAATGGCTACACCTTC. It specifies CASSQDLVSGGNGYTF.

This chain links TRBV5-4 with TRBJ1-1; 7 bases align to TRBD1. V trimming: 1 base; J trimming: 6 bases; junction bases outside the gene matches: 3. The germline V gene encodes CDR1 SGHNT and CDR2 YYREEE (reference sequence). The length of the CDR3 is 13 residues. CDR3 loop: CASSLQGGSEAFF. CDR3 bases: TGTGCCAGCAGCTTGCAGGGGGGTTCTGAAGCTTTCTTT.

This chain's CDR3 is CASSQVQGTSYGSYTF. The CDR3 coding sequence is TGTGCCAGCAGCCAAGTACAGGGGACAAGCTATGGAAGCTACACCTTC. J is TRBJ1-2 and V is TRBV3-1 (or the pseudogene TRBV3-2); 7 nucleotides agree with TRBD1. The CDR3 contains 16 residues. The germline CDR1 and CDR2 sequences are LGHDT and YNNKEL (reference sequence). Unmatched junction bases numbered 14, after V lost 1 base and J lost 9 bases.

This chain connects TRBV21-1 to TRBJ2-1. TRBV21-1 is a known pseudogene. There are 15 residues in the CDR3. This CDR3 reads CASSKAKGSYNEQFF. The CDR3 nucleotides are TGTGCCAGCAGCAAAGCAAAGGGCTCCTACAATGAGCAGTTCTTC.

V is TRBV10-1 and J is TRBJ1-3, with 11 bases matching TRBD1. The CDR3 consists of 20 residues. Per the germline V gene, CDR1 is WNHNN and CDR2 is SYGVQD (reference sequence). After removal of 8 bases from V and 0 bases from J, the junction contained 18 bases not matched to a gene. The CDR3 DNA is TGCGCCAGCCCTAAACCCAATCGGACAGGGGGCGATATCTCTGGAAACACCATATATTTT. As protein: CASPKPNRTGGDISGNTIYF.

This chain uses TRBV4-2 with TRBJ2-7; D might be TRBD2 (6 bases). Germline-derived CDR1 and CDR2 are LGHNA and YNFKEQ. The CDR3 contains 16 residues. V was shortened by 1 base and J by 0 bases, with 13 bases between the two germline ends. The CDR3 reads CASSQGGGVSSYEQYF. DNA of the CDR3: TGTGCCAGCAGCCAAGGAGGCGGGGTGAGCTCCTACGAGCAGTACTTC.

This clone was seen a single time. V is TRBV19 and J is TRBJ2-2; the match to TRBD1 covers 7 bases. J lost 5 bases, V lost 5 bases, and 5 bases had no gene match. Germline V gene lookup returns CDR1 LNHDA and CDR2 SQIVND (reference sequence). The CDR3 is 14 residues long. CDR3 amino acids: CASSLSGGTGELFF. CDR3 in DNA: TGTGCCAGTAGTCTCTCAGGGGGAACCGGGGAGCTGTTTTTT.

The V call is TRBV11-2, the J call TRBJ2-5, with D perhaps TRBD2 (5 bases). V was shortened by 1 base and J by 5 bases, with 8 bases between the two germline ends. The CDR3 runs to 13 residues. Germline V gives CDR1 SGHAT, CDR2 FQNNGV. As DNA, the CDR3 is TGTGCCAGCAGCTTAGGGGAGTACGAGACCCAGTACTTC. Protein sequence: CASSLGEYETQYF.

This clone was counted between two and nine times. The chain recombines TRBV2 with TRBJ1-2; D gene unclear. Germline V gene sequence: CDR1 SNHLY, CDR2 FYNNEI. Trimming removed 2 bases from V and 2 bases from J, with 21 bases in between. The CDR3 contains 18 residues. The CDR3 spells CASSERVRGLPGNYGYTF. Written as DNA, the CDR3 is TGTGCCAGCAGTGAAAGAGTGCGGGGATTACCGGGAAACTATGGCTACACCTTC. Using reference TRBV2 and TRBJ1-2 for the parts outside the CDR3, the full variable domain is EPEVTQTPSHQVTQMGQEVILRCVPISNHLYFYWYRQILGQKVEFLVSFYNNEISEKSEIFDDQFSVERPDGSNFTLKIRSTKLEDSAMYFCASSERVRGLPGNYGYTFGSGTRLTVV.

The chain combines TRBV7-8 with TRBJ2-7; 7 bases map to TRBD2. From germline, CDR1 is SGHVS and CDR2 FQNEAQ. The CDR3 is made up of 15 amino acids. Trimming cost V 4 bases and J 3 bases; bases outside gene matches: 9. The CDR3: CASSSIGPSGYEQYF. CDR3 DNA: TGTGCCAGCAGCTCGATCGGTCCTAGCGGCTACGAGCAGTACTTC.

This clone appeared a few times. This chain links TRBV6-6 with TRBJ2-7; D may be TRBD1 (5 bases). CDR1 is MNHNY and CDR2 is SVGAGI in the germline V gene (reference sequence). The CDR3 is 13 residues long. V was pared by 8 bases and J by 2 bases, with 13 bases between. DNA of the CDR3: TGTGCCAGCGGTAGACAGAAGCCCTACGAGCAGTACTTC. It yields the protein CASGRQKPYEQYF.

The chain is built from TRBV12-3 or TRBV12-4 and TRBJ1-1; D is ambiguous. The CDR3 loop spans 13 amino acids. The V end was cut by 4 bases, the J end by 1 base, with 7 bases between. CDR3 sequence: CASSSFSNTEAFF. The CDR3 bases are TGTGCCAGCAGTTCTTTCTCGAACACTGAAGCTTTCTTT.

J is TRBJ1-1 and V is TRBV6-5; TRBD1 matches 7 bases. The CDR3 consists of 11 residues. Germline CDR1 reads MNHEY; CDR2 reads SVGAGI. The V gene end was trimmed by 5 bases and the J gene end by 7 bases; junction bases not matched to a gene: 1. CDR3 bases: TGTGCCAGCAGTCAGGGGGATGAAGCTTTCTTT. It encodes CASSQGDEAFF.

The chain combines TRBV18 with TRBJ1-1, with D unresolved. The germline CDR1 and CDR2 sequences are KGHSH and LQKENI. Trimming left V 5 bases short and J 0 bases short, with 7 bases between. This CDR3 has 13 residues. The CDR3: CASSEDLNTEAFF. CDR3 nucleotides: TGTGCCAGCTCAGAGGACCTGAACACTGAAGCTTTCTTT.

This chain links TRBV15 with TRBJ2-3; D remains ambiguous. The CDR3 sequence is 16 residues long. Germline loops: CDR1 LNHNV, CDR2 YYDKDF (reference sequence). V was pared by 4 bases and J by 2 bases, with 16 bases between. The CDR3 reads CATSTTLGRSTDTQYF. The CDR3 DNA reads TGTGCCACCAGCACAACCCTCGGGCGGTCCACAGATACGCAGTATTTT.

This rearrangement joins TRBV5-1 to TRBJ2-7, with 7 bases that match TRBD2. The CDR3 length is 16 residues. J lost 3 bases, V lost 0 bases, and 9 bases had no gene match. Germline V lookup: CDR1 SGHRS, CDR2 YFSETQ. The CDR3 protein is CASSLASPSGSYEQYF. The DNA for the CDR3 is TGCGCCAGCAGCTTGGCAAGTCCTAGCGGTAGCTACGAGCAGTACTTC.

The chain is built from TRBV5-1 and TRBJ1-1; D is undetermined. Trimming shortened V by 3 bases and J by 5 bases, and 14 bases separated the two germline ends. CDR1 and CDR2 (germline): SGHRS, YFSETQ. The CDR3 has 14 residues. The CDR3 loop is CASSSYGSGTEAFF. CDR3 in DNA: TGCGCCAGCAGCTCCTACGGCTCGGGAACTGAAGCTTTCTTT.

The chain is built from TRBV7-8 and TRBJ1-5, with 8 nucleotides matching TRBD1. This CDR3 spans 14 amino acids. Germline V gene sequence: CDR1 SGHVS, CDR2 FQNEAQ. Trimming removed 5 bases from V and 4 bases from J; junction bases left unmatched: 4. CDR3 amino acids: CASSQGTGNQPQHF. The CDR3 nucleotides are TGTGCCAGCAGCCAAGGGACAGGTAATCAGCCCCAGCATTTT.

This clone was counted a few times. The chain has TRBV15 and TRBJ2-5, with D unclear. The CDR3 sequence is 14 residues long. The germline V gene has CDR1 LNHNV and CDR2 YYDKDF (reference sequence). With 6 bases removed from V and 1 base from J, the gap between germline ends came to 12 bases. CDR3 residues: CATRGPGRQETQYF. The CDR3 DNA follows: TGTGCCACCAGGGGCCCCGGGCGCCAAGAGACCCAGTACTTC.

The V gene is TRBV2, the J gene TRBJ1-6; 7 bases agree with TRBD1. CDR1 and CDR2 from the germline V gene are SNHLY and FYNNEI. J lost 3 bases, V lost 9 bases, and 2 bases had no gene match. This CDR3 is 13 amino acids long. The CDR3 spells CASRTGYNSPLHF. The CDR3, as DNA: TGTGCCAGTAGGACAGGCTATAATTCACCCCTCCACTTT.

The chain has TRBV11-2 and TRBJ2-6; 8 nucleotides agree with TRBD1. The CDR3 sequence is 17 residues long. V gave up 4 bases and J gave up 4 bases; unmatched junction bases: 9. Germline V gene lookup returns CDR1 SGHAT and CDR2 FQNNGV. CDR3 in DNA: TGTGCCAGCAGCTATGCCCAGGGGGCGCGCGGGGCCAACGTCCTGACTTTC. It codes for CASSYAQGARGANVLTF.

The chain employs TRBV6-2 or TRBV6-3 and TRBJ1-2; no clear D. CDR3 length equals 13 residues. The germline CDR1 and CDR2 sequences are MNHEY and SVGEGT. Deletions cut 4 bases from V and 1 base from J, with 7 bases between. CDR3 residues: CASSFALNYGYTF. Written as DNA, the CDR3 is TGTGCCAGCAGTTTCGCACTTAACTATGGCTACACCTTC.

The V gene is TRBV7-9, the J gene TRBJ2-3; D is ambiguous. The V gene's germline CDR1 is SEHNR and CDR2 FQNEAQ (reference sequence). The V end lost 5 bases, the J end lost 0 bases, and 21 bases lay between the germline ends. The CDR3 has 18 residues. CDR3 loop: CASSLGIRVQSSTDTQYF. In nucleotides, the CDR3 is TGTGCCAGCAGCCTAGGGATCCGGGTTCAATCTAGCACAGATACGCAGTATTTT.